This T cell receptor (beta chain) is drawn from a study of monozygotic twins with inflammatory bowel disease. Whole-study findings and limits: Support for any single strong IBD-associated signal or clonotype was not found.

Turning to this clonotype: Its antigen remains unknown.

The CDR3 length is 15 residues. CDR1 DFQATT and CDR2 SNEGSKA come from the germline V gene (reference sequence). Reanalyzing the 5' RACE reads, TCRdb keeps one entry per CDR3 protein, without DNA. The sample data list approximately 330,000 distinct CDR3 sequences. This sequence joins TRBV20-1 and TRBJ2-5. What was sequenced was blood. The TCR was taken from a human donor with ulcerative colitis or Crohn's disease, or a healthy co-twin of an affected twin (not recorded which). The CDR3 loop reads CSARDSGTMQETQYF.